This T cell receptor beta chain was sequenced in a study of blood T cell repertoires in COVID-19. Study overall: Samples came from the United States, Italy and Spain, spanning acute and convalescent COVID-19. T cells, B-cell-depleted T cells, or PBMCs provided the cDNA or gDNA that served as material.

Authors' methods: Estimation of nucleated cell counts relied on the amplification of reference gene primers. Clones were sequenced by immunoSEQ multiplex PCR, and TCRdb holds only the in-frame ones, with some missing. V and J calls and clone size are as listed in that table; D and trimming were resolved from the DNA. The data show 90,000 to 150,000 clones, with 85% seen just once and approximately 10% held by the top ten. Between the trimmed V and J ends, which lost 1 base and 2 bases, there was a span of 11 bases. This CDR3 is 15 amino acids long. The germline V gene encodes CDR1 LNHDA and CDR2 SQIVND (reference sequence).

The sequenced sample was peripheral blood. The sequence was collected from a man older than 75 with acute or convalescent COVID-19. This chain joins TRBV19 and TRBJ1-2, with D possibly matching TRBD1 (5 bases). The CDR3 loop is CASSIVGRENYGYTF. For the CDR3, the DNA is TGTGCCAGTAGTATAGTGGGACGGGAGAACTATGGCTACACCTTC. The variable domain in full, with the rest retrieved from reference TRBV19 and TRBJ1-2, is DGGITQSPKYLFRKEGQNVTLSCEQNLNHDAMYWYRQDPGQGLRLIYYSQIVNDFQKGDIAEGYSVSREKKESFPLTVTSAQKNPTAFYLCASSIVGRENYGYTFGSGTRLTVV.